These 7 T cell receptor beta chains originate from one sample sequenced in a study of regulatory T cells in long-lasting Graves disease. Researchers made TCR beta libraries by using iRepertoire HTBI primers and running Arm-PCR on CDR3 regions. TCRdb re-derived calls from the multiplex PCR reads in MiXCR, one entry per CDR3 protein. Here the sample spans more than 300,000 distinct CDR3 sequences, roughly a fifth being singletons. Time point reported: persistent/refractory GD, antithyroid drugs over 5 years with positive TRAb. Preparation of the TCR library used RNA extracted from PBMCs. Sequencing used peripheral blood mononuclear cells (PBMCs), obtained when the disease was refractory, from a patient treated with antithyroid drugs. The receptors come from a female donor with Graves disease.

This clonotype was counted between two and nine times. This sequence joins TRBV7-9 and TRBJ2-7; 13 bases are shared with TRBD2. V was clipped by 4 bases and J by 5 bases; unmatched bases: 5. Germline V CDR1 and CDR2: SEHNR, FQNEAQ (reference sequence). CDR3 length equals 15 residues. The CDR3 here is CASSSGTSGINEQYF. For the CDR3, the DNA is TGTGCCAGCAGCTCCGGGACTAGCGGGATAAACGAGCAGTACTTC.

This clonotype has ten or more counts. The DNA for the CDR3 is TGTGCCTGGAGTGTGGGACAGGCCTACGAGCAGTACTTC. The encoded protein is CAWSVGQAYEQYF. The chain has TRBV30 and TRBJ2-7, with 8 bases that match TRBD1. Germline V gives CDR1 GTSNPN, CDR2 SVGIG (reference sequence). J lost 2 bases, V lost 0 bases, and 0 bases had no gene match. The CDR3 has 13 amino acids.

This clonotype was counted a few times. J is TRBJ1-3 and V is TRBV19, with D unresolved. The CDR3 is 15 residues long. The V and J ends lost 3 bases and 0 bases respectively, with 9 bases between them. Germline lookup yields CDR1 LNHDA and CDR2 SQIVND (reference sequence). CDR3 in DNA: TGTGCCAGTAGTATCTCGCTAAGCTCTGGAAACACCATATATTTT. Translating it yields CASSISLSSGNTIYF.

V usage is TRBV24-1 and J usage is TRBJ1-2; possibly TRBD1 for D (6 bases). The germline V gene has CDR1 KGHDR and CDR2 SFDVKD. CDR3 size: 12 residues. V dropped 7 bases and J dropped 8 bases, with 13 bases sitting between them. The CDR3 DNA is TGTGCCACCAGAGATGCAGGGGAGGGCTACACCTTC. It translates to CATRDAGEGYTF.

This clonotype has just a few counts. The V call is TRBV5-1, the J call TRBJ2-1; D may be TRBD1 or TRBD2 (5 bases each). CDR3 size: 14 residues. Germline V CDR1 and CDR2: SGHRS, YFSETQ. The V end lost 7 bases, the J end lost 0 bases, and 11 bases lay between the germline ends. The CDR3 region has the DNA TGCGCCAGCTCTGGGGGTGGCTCCTACAATGAGCAGTTCTTC. Protein: CASSGGGSYNEQFF.

At least ten counts were recorded for this clonotype. The chain has TRBV3-1 and TRBJ2-7; TRBD2 matches 7 bases. CDR1 LGHDT and CDR2 YNNKEL come from the germline V gene (reference sequence). After removal of 3 bases from V and 5 bases from J, the junction contained 10 bases not matched to a gene. This CDR3 spans 15 amino acids. The DNA for the CDR3 is TGTGCCAGCAGCCACAAGACTTGGGGGGGGGACGAGCAGTACTTC. Amino acid sequence: CASSHKTWGGDEQYF.

This clonotype was recorded many times. The CDR3 region is CASSLEGLDGGSPLHF. The CDR3 nucleotides are TGTGCCAGCAGCTTAGAGGGGCTAGATGGGGGTTCACCCCTCCACTTT. V gene TRBV11-2 combines with J gene TRBJ1-6, with D perhaps TRBD1 (5 bases). The V and J ends lost 0 bases and 9 bases respectively, with 15 bases between them. The CDR3 is 16 amino acids. Per the germline V gene, CDR1 is SGHAT and CDR2 is FQNNGV.